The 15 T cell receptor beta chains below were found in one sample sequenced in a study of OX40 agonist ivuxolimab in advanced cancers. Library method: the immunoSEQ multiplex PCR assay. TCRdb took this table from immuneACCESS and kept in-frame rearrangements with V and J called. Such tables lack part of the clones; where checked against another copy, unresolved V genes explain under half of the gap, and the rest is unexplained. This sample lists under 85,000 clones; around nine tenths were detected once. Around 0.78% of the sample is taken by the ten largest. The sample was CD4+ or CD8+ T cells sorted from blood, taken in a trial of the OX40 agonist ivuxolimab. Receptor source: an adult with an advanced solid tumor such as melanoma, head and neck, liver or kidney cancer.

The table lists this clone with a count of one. CDR3 nucleotide sequence: TGTGCCAGCAGCTCATCGGAGGCGGGAGTGGGGAACAATGAGCAGTTCTTC. Translating it yields CASSSSEAGVGNNEQFF. The chain is built from TRBV13 and TRBJ2-1; 7 nucleotides align to TRBD2. The V and J ends lost 4 bases and 5 bases, in that order; junction bases with no gene match: 14. The CDR3 loop spans 17 amino acids. Germline assignment: CDR1 PRHDT and CDR2 FYEKMQ (reference sequence).

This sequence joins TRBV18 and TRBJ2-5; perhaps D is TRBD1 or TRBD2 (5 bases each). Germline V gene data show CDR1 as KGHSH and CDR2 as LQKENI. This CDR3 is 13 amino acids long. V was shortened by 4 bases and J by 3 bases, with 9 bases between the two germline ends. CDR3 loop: CASSRDPEETQYF. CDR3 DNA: TGTGCCAGCTCACGGGACCCCGAAGAGACCCAGTACTTC.

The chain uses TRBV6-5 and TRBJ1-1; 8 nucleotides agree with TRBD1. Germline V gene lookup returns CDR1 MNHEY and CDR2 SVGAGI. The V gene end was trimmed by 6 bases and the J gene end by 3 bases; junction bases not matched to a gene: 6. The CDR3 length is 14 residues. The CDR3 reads CASSFQGADTEAFF. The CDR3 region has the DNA TGTGCCAGCAGCTTCCAGGGGGCTGACACTGAAGCTTTCTTT.

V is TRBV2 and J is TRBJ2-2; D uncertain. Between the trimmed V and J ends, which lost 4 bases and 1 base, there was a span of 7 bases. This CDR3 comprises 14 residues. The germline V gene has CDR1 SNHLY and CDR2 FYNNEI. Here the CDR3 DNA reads TGTGCCAGCAGTGGACTCAAGAACACCGGGGAGCTGTTTTTT. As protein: CASSGLKNTGELFF.

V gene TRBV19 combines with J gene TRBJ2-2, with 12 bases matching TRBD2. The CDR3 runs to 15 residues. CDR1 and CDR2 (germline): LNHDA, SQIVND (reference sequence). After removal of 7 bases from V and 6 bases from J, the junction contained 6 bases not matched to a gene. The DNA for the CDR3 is TGTGCCAGTATGACTAGCGGGAGTTTCGCCGGGGAGCTGTTTTTT. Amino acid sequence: CASMTSGSFAGELFF.

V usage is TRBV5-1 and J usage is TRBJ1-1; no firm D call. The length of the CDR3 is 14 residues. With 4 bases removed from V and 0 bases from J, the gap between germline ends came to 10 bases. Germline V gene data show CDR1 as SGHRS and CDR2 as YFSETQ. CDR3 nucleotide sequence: TGCGCCAGCAGCCTGCAGGCCCTGAACACTGAAGCTTTCTTT. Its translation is CASSLQALNTEAFF.

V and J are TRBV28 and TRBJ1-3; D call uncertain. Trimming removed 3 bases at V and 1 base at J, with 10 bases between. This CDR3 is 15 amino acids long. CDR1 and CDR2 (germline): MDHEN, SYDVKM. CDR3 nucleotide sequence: TGTGCCAGCAGTTTGAAACGGAGGTCTGGAAACACCATATATTTT. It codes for CASSLKRRSGNTIYF.

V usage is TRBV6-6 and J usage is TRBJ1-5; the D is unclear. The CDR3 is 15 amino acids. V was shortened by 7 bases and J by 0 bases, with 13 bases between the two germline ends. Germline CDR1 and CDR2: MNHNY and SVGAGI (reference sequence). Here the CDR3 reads CASNLGSFSNQPQHF. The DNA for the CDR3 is TGTGCCAGCAATTTGGGTTCCTTTAGCAATCAGCCCCAGCATTTT.

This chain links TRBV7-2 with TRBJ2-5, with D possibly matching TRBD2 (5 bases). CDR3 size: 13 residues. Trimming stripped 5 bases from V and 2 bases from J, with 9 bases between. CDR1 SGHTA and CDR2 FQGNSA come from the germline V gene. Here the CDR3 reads CASSATTQETQYF. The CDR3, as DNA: TGTGCCAGCAGCGCGACTACTCAAGAGACCCAGTACTTC. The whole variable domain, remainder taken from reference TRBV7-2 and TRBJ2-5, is GAGVSQSPSNKVTEKGKDVELRCDPISGHTALYWYRQSLGQGLEFLIYFQGNSAPDKSGLPSDRFSAERTGGSVSTLTIQRTQQEDSAVYLCASSATTQETQYFGPGTRLLVL.

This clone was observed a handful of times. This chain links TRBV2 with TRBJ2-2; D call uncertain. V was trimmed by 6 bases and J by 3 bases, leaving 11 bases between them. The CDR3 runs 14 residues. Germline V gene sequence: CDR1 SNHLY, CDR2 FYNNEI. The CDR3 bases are TGTGCCAGCAGCTCAAACGGTTACACCGGGGAGCTGTTTTTT. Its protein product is CASSSNGYTGELFF. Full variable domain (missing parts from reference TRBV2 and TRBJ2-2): EPEVTQTPSHQVTQMGQEVILRCVPISNHLYFYWYRQILGQKVEFLVSFYNNEISEKSEIFDDQFSVERPDGSNFTLKIRSTKLEDSAMYFCASSSNGYTGELFFGEGSRLTVL.

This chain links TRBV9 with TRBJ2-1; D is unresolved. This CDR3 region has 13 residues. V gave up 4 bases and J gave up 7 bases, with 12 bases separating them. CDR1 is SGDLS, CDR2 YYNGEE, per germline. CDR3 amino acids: CASSLITENEQFF. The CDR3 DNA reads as TGTGCCAGCAGCCTTATTACGGAAAATGAGCAGTTCTTC.

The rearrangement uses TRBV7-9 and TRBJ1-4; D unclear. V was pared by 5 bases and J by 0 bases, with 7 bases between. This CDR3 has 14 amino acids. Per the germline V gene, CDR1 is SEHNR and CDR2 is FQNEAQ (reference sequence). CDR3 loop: CASSQPPTNEKLFF. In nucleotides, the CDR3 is TGTGCCAGCAGCCAGCCCCCAACTAATGAAAAACTGTTTTTT.

CDR3 DNA sequence: TGTGCCAGCAGCTTGGGGTCCCGGAGGGACGAGCAGTACTTC. Protein sequence: CASSLGSRRDEQYF. The rearrangement uses TRBV5-6 and TRBJ2-7, with D perhaps TRBD2 (6 bases). The CDR3 has 14 amino acids. V shed 0 bases and J shed 5 bases, with 12 bases lying between them. The germline V gene has CDR1 SGHDT and CDR2 YYEEEE.

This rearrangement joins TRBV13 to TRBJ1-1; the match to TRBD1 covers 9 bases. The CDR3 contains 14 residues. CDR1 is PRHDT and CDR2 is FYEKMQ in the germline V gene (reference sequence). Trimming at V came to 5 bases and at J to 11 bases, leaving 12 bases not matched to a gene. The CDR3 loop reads CASSRDRELGLAFF. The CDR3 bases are TGTGCCAGCAGCCGGGACAGGGAGTTGGGCTTGGCTTTCTTT.

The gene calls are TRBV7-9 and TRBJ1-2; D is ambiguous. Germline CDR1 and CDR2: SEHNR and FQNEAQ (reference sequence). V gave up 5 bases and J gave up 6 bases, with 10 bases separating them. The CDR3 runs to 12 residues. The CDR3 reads CASSLDKNGYTF. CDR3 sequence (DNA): TGTGCCAGCAGCCTAGACAAAAATGGCTACACCTTC.